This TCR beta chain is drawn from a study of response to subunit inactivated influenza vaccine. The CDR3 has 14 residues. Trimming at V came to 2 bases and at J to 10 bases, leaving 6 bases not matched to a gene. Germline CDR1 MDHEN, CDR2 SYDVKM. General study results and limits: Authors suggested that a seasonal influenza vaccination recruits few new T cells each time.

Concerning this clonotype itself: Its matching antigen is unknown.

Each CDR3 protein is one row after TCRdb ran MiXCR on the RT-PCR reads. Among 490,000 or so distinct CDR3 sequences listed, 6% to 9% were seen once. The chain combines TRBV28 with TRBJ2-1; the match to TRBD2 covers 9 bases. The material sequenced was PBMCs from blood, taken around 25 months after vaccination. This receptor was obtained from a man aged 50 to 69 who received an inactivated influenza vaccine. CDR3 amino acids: CASSLGGRAGEQFF. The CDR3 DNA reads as TGTGCCAGCAGTTTAGGCGGGAGGGCCGGGGAGCAGTTCTTC.